The rows below give T cell receptor beta chains drawn from one sample of a study of blood T cell repertoires in COVID-19. Produced via immunoSEQ multiplex PCR; TCRdb's table is partial and in-frame only. The sample includes around 86,000 clones, about 83% of them seen just once. Sequencing was done on a sample of peripheral blood. The receptors derive from a woman at least 80 years old with acute or convalescent COVID-19. Each CDR3 is given with its conserved first and last residue. Fields, in order: D gene, clone size, V gene, J gene, CDR3 DNA, CDR3 protein. D genes are given only for firm matches. The size field is filled for only some rows; it gives once, few, many or a size class.

NA	few	TRBV2	TRBJ1-5	TGTGCCAGCAGTGGGGGTGGAGGGCATGAGCCCCAGCATTTT	CASSGGGGHEPQHF
NA	NA	TRBV25-1	TRBJ1-6	TGTGCCAGCAGTAGACGGACAGACTATAATTCACCCCTCCACTTT	CASSRRTDYNSPLHF
NA	NA	TRBV11-3	TRBJ1-1	TGTGCCAGCAGCTTTACAGGGTACCGAACTGAAGCTTTCTTT	CASSFTGYRTEAFF
NA	NA	TRBV18	TRBJ2-7	TGTGCCAGCTCACCTTTCCGGGACTCCTACGAGCAGTACTTC	CASSPFRDSYEQYF
TRBD1	NA	TRBV15	TRBJ2-5	TGTGCCACCGCAGGAGGGACAGGGTTACCTGGGACCCAGTACTTC	CATAGGTGLPGTQYF
TRBD2	NA	TRBV5-1	TRBJ2-1	TGCGCCAGCAGCTTGGCCGCTAGCGGTTCCTACAATGAGCAGTTCTTC	CASSLAASGSYNEQFF
NA	NA	TRBV20-1	TRBJ1-4	TGCAGTGCTTTTCGGGAAAAACTGTTTTTT	CSAFREKLFF
NA	NA	TRBV18	TRBJ1-1	TGTGCCAGCTCACCCGTGGGGGGGGTGGAAGGCTTCAGGTCGGGCACTGAAGCTTTCTTT	CASSPVGGVEGFRSGTEAFF
TRBD2	few	TRBV9	TRBJ2-7	TGTGCCAGCAGCTCCACACTAGCGGGAGAAGATGAGCAGTACTTC	CASSSTLAGEDEQYF
TRBD2	NA	TRBV19	TRBJ2-1	TGTGCCAGTAGTATAGAGGGGCTAGCGGGAGCTAATGAGCAGTTCTTC	CASSIEGLAGANEQFF
TRBD2	NA	TRBV6-6	TRBJ2-3	TGTGCCAGCAGTTACGAAGGGGCCCAGCGGGATACGCTGTATTTT	CASSYEGAQRDTLYF
TRBD2	NA	TRBV3-1/TRBV3-2	TRBJ2-1	TGTGCCAGCAGCCGAGGACTAGCGGGACCCTACAATGAGCAGTTCTTC	CASSRGLAGPYNEQFF
TRBD1	NA	TRBV27	TRBJ1-4	TGTGCCAGCAGTCCGGACAGGGGGAATGAAAAACTGTTTTTT	CASSPDRGNEKLFF
TRBD2	few	TRBV7-2	TRBJ2-2	TGTGCCAGCAGCTTGATAGCGGGGGTGAACACCGGGGAGCTGTTTTTT	CASSLIAGVNTGELFF
TRBD1	NA	TRBV19	TRBJ1-4	TGTGCCAGTAGTAAGACAGGGGTGCAGAAACTGTTTTTT	CASSKTGVQKLFF
NA	NA	TRBV7-9	TRBJ1-4	TGTGCCAGCAGCTTAGTATCCGGTGAAAAACTGTTTTTT	CASSLVSGEKLFF
NA	NA	TRBV6-5	TRBJ1-3	TGTGCCAGCAGCAAGACAGGCTCTGGAAACACCATATATTTT	CASSKTGSGNTIYF
NA	NA	TRBV5-1	TRBJ2-1	TGCGCCAGCAGCAAAGAAACGCGGATCTCCTACAATGAGCAGTTCTTC	CASSKETRISYNEQFF
TRBD1	few	TRBV19	TRBJ1-5	TGTGCCAGTATCACCGCTCAGGGGGCATGGGGCAATCAGCCCCAGCATTTT	CASITAQGAWGNQPQHF
NA	NA	TRBV2	TRBJ1-1	TGTGCCAGCAGTGAAGCACCGGGACTCATGAACACTGAAGCTTTCTTT	CASSEAPGLMNTEAFF
TRBD2	NA	TRBV18	TRBJ2-2	TGTGCCAGCTCACCGGGACTAGCGGACACCGGGGAGCTGTTTTTT	CASSPGLADTGELFF
TRBD2	once	TRBV7-3	TRBJ2-2	TGTGCCAGCAGCCCCGGGGGGAGCGGGAGAACCGGGGAGCTGTTTTTT	CASSPGGSGRTGELFF
NA	few	TRBV15	TRBJ2-5	TGTGCCACCAGCAGAGAACGGGACATACAAGAGACCCAGTACTTC	CATSRERDIQETQYF
TRBD1	NA	TRBV7-2	TRBJ1-2	TGTGCCAGCAGCTTGGGGACAGGGGCCACGGGTGGTGGCTACACCTTC	CASSLGTGATGGGYTF
NA	NA	TRBV5-1	TRBJ2-6	TGCGCCAGCAGCTTCGGTCCTGGGGCCAACGTCCTGACTTTC	CASSFGPGANVLTF
TRBD2	NA	TRBV10-3	TRBJ2-3	TGTGCCATCAGTCCCGGACTAGCGGGAGGGCTTACAGATACGCAGTATTTT	CAISPGLAGGLTDTQYF
TRBD1	NA	TRBV5-1	TRBJ2-3	TGCGCCACCGCGGGGACAGGGGGGGCAGATACGCAGTATTTT	CATAGTGGADTQYF
NA	once	TRBV18	TRBJ1-3	TGTGCCAGCTCACGGGGGACACCTGGAAACACCATATATTTT	CASSRGTPGNTIYF
NA	NA	TRBV23-1	TRBJ2-7	TGCGCCAGCAGTCATTACAGCTACGAGCAGTACTTC	CASSHYSYEQYF
TRBD2	NA	TRBV7-2	TRBJ2-2	TGTGCCAGCAGCCCGCGGGAGGGAGGTAACACCGGGGAGCTGTTTTTT	CASSPREGGNTGELFF
NA	NA	TRBV10-3	TRBJ2-3	TGTGCCATCAGTGAGTCGACAGGCACAGATACGCAGTATTTT	CAISESTGTDTQYF
NA	NA	TRBV28	TRBJ2-3	TGTGCCAGCAGTCCCGCCACAGGCACAGATACGCAGTATTTT	CASSPATGTDTQYF
TRBD2	NA	TRBV10-3	TRBJ2-1	TGTGCCATCAGTGACTCCATTAGTAGCGGGAGAGCGGAGCAGTTCTTC	CAISDSISSGRAEQFF
NA	once	TRBV19	TRBJ2-1	TGTGCCACTTTGGGGGGATACAATGAGCAGTTCTTC	CATLGGYNEQFF
TRBD2	once	TRBV10-1	TRBJ2-1	TGCGCCAGCAGTCTTGTGGGCGGGGAGGGCTCCTACAATGAGCAGTTCTTC	CASSLVGGEGSYNEQFF
NA	NA	TRBV3-1/TRBV3-2	TRBJ1-5	TGTGCCAGCAGCCAAGCTCCGGGAGGCAATCAGCCCCAGCATTTT	CASSQAPGGNQPQHF
TRBD1	NA	TRBV10-3	TRBJ1-2	TGTGCCATCAGACCGACAGGGAACGATGGCTACACCTTC	CAIRPTGNDGYTF
NA	NA	TRBV10-3	TRBJ2-7	TGTGCCATCATCGACGGACAGTCCTACGAGCAGTACTTC	CAIIDGQSYEQYF
TRBD2	NA	TRBV11-3	TRBJ2-5	TGTGCCAGCAGCTCCTATGGGAGGGAAGAGACCCAGTACTTC	CASSSYGREETQYF
NA	NA	TRBV24-1	TRBJ2-7	TGTGCCACCAGTGACGGACAGAGCTCCTACGAGCAGTACTTC	CATSDGQSSYEQYF
TRBD1	NA	TRBV7-2	TRBJ2-7	TGTGCCAGCAGCTTAGATACAGGGGCCGAGCAGTACTTC	CASSLDTGAEQYF
TRBD2	NA	TRBV28	TRBJ2-5	TGTGCCAGCAGTCCCACCCCCTTCCGCGGGAGGTTGAAGGAGACCCAGTACTTC	CASSPTPFRGRLKETQYF
NA	NA	TRBV7-8	TRBJ1-1	TGTGCCAGCAGCCCGTCCGACCGCCTGCGGGCTGAAGCTTTCTTT	CASSPSDRLRAEAFF